The clone carrying this TCR beta chain was recorded a few times. Its antigen remains unknown. Axillary draining lymph nodes of breast cancer patients supplied the node samples. This entry is derived from a study of breast tumors, draining lymph nodes, adjacent tissues. Study-wide points: Compared with basal-like, luminal-like tumors shared significantly more repertoire with nontumor tissue. Data only fit, rather than demonstrated, lymph node origin of most tumor T cells.

TCRdb reprocessed the multiplex PCR reads with MiXCR, giving one entry per CDR3 protein. Of around 190,000 distinct CDR3 sequences listed, about 30% were seen once; the top ten hold about 4%. With V trimmed by 4 bases and J by 8 bases, 11 bases remained unmatched. This CDR3 is 16 amino acids long. Germline CDR1 reads MNHEY; CDR2 reads SMNVEV (reference sequence). The genes are TRBV27 and TRBJ1-4; TRBD1 matches at 9 bases. The sequenced material came from axillary lymph node tissue. This sequence was found in a female donor with breast cancer. Some clones in this sample may be carry-over from other donors' samples. CDR3 in DNA: TGTGCCAGCAGTTGGGCCCCGGGACAGGGAAGCGAAAAACTGTTTTTT. Translation gives CASSWAPGQGSEKLFF.